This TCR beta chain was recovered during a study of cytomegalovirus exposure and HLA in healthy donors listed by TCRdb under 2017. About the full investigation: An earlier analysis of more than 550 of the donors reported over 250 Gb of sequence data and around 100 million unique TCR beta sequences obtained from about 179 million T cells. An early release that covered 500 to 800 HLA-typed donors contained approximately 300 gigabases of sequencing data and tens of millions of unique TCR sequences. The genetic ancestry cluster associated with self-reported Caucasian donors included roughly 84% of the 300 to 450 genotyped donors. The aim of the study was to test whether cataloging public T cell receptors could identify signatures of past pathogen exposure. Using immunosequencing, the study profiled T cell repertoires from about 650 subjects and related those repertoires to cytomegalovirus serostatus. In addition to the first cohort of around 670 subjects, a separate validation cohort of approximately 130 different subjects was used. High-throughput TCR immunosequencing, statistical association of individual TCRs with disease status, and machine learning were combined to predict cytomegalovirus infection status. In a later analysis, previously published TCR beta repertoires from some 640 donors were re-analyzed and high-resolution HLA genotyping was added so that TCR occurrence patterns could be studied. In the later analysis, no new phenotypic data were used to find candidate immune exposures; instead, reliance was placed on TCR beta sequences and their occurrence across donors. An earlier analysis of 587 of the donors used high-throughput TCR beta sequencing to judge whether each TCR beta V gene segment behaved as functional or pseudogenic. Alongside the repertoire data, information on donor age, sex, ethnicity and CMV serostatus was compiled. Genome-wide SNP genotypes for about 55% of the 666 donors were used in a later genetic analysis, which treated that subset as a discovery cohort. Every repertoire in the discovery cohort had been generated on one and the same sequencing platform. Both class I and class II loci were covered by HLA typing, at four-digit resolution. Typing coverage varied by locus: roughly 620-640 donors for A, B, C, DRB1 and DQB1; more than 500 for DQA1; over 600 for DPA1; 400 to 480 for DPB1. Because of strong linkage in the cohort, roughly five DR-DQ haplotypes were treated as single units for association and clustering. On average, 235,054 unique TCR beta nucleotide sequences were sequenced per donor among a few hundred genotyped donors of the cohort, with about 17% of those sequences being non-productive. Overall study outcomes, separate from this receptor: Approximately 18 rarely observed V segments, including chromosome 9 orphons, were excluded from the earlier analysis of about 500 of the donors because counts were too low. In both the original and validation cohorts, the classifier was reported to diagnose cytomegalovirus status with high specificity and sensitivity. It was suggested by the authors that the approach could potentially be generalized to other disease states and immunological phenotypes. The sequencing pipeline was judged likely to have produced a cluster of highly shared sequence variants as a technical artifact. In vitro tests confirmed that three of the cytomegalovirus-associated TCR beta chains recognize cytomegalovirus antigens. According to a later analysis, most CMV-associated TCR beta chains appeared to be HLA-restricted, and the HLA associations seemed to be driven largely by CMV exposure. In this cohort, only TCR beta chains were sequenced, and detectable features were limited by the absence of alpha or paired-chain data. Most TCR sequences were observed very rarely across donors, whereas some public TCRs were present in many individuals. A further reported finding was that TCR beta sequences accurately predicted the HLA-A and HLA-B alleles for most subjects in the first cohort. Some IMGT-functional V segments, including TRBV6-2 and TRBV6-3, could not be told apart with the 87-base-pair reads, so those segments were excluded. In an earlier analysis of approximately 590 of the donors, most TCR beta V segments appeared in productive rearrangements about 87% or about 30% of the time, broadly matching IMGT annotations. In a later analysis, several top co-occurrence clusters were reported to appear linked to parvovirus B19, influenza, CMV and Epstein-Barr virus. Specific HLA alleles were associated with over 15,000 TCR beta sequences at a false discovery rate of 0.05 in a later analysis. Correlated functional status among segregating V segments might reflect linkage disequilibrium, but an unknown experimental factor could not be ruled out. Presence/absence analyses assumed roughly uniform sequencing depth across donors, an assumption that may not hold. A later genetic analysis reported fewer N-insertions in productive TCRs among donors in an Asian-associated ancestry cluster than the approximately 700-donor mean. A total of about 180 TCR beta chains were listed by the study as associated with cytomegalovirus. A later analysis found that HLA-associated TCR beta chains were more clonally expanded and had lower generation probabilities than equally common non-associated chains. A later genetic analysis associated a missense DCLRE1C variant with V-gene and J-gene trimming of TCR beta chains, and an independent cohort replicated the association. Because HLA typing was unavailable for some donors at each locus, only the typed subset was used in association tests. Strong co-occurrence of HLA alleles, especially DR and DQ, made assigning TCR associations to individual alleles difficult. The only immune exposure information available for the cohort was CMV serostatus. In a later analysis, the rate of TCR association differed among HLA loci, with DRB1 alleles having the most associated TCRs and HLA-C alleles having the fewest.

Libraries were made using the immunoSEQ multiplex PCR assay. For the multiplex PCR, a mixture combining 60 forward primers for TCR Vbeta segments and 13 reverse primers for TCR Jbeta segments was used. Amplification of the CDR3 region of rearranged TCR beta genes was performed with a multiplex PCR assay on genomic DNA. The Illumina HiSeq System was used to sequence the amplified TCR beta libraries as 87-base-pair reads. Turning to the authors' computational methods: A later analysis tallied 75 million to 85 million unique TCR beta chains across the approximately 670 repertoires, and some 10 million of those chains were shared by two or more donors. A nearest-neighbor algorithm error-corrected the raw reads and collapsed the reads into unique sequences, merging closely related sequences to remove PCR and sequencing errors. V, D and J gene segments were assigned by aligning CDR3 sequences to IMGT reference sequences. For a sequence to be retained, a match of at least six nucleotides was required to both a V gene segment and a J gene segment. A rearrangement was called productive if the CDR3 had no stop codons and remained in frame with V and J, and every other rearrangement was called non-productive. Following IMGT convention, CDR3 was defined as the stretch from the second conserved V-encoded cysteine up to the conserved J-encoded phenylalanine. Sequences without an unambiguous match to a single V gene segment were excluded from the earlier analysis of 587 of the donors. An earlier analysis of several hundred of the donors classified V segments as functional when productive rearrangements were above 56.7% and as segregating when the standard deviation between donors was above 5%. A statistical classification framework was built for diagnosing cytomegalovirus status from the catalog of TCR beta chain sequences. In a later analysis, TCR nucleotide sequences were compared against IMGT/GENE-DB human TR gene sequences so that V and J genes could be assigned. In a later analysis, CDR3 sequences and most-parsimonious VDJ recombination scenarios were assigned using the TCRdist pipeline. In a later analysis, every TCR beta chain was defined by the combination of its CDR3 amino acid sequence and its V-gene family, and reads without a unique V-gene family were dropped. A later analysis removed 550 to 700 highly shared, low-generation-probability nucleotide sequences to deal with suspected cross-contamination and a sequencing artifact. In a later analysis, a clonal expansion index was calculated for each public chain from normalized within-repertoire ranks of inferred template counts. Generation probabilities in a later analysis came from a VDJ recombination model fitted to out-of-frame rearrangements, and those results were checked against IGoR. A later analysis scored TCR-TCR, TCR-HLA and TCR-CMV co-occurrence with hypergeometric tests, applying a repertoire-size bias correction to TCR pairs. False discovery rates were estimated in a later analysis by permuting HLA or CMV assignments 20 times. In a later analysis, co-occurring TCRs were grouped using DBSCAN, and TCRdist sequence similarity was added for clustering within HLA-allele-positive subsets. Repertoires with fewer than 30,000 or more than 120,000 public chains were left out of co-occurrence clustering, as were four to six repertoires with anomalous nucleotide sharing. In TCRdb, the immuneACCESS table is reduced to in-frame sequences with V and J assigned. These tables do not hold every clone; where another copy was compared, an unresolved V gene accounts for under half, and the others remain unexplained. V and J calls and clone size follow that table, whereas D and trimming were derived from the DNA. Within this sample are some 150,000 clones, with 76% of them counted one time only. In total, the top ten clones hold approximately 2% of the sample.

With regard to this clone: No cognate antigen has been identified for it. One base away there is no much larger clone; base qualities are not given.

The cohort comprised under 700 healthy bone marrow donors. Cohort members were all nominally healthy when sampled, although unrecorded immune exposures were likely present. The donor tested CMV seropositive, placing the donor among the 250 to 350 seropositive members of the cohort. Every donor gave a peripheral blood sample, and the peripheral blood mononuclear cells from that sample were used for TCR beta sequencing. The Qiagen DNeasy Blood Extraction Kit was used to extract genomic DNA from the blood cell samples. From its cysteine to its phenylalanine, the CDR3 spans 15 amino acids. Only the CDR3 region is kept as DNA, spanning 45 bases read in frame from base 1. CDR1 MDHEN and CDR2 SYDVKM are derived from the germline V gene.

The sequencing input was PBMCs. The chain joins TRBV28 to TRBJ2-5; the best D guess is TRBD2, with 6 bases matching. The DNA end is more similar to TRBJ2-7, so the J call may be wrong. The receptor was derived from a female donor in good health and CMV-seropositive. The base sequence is TGTGCCAGCACCTTGTCGGGGGAACGGGATTACGAGCAGTACTTC. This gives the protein CASTLSGERDYEQYF.